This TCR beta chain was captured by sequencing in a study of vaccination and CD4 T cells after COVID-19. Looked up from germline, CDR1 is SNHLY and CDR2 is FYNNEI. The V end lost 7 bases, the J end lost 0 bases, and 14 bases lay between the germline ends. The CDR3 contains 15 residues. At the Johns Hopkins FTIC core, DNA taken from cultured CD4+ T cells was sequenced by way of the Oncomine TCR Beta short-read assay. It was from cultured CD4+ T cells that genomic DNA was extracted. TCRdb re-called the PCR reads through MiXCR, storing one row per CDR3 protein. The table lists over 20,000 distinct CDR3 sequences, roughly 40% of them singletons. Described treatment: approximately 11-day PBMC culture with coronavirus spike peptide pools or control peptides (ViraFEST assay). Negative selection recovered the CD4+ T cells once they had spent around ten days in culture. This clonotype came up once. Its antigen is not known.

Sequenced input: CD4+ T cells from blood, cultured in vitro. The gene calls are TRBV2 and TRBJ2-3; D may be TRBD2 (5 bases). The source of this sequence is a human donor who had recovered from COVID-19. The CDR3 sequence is CASNGGHYSTDTQYF. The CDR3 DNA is TGTGCCAGCAACGGAGGTCACTATAGCACAGATACGCAGTATTTT. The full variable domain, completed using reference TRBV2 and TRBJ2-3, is EPEVTQTPSHQVTQMGQEVILRCVPISNHLYFYWYRQILGQKVEFLVSFYNNEISEKSEIFDDQFSVERPDGSNFTLKIRSTKLEDSAMYFCASNGGHYSTDTQYFGPGTRLTVL.